These 9 T cell receptor beta chains originate from one sample sequenced in a study of tumor and adjacent non-tumor tissue in lung cancer. The library came from three nested PCR rounds adapted from ARM-PCR protocols. TCRdb re-derived calls from the multiplex PCR reads in MiXCR, one entry per CDR3 protein. The sample has about 76,000 distinct CDR3 sequences, approximately 68% seen once. The template was RNA from unsorted bulk tissue. Sequences were obtained from lung tumor tissue. The receptors stem from a woman in her 70s with non-small cell lung cancer.

This clonotype is medium-sized. The genes are TRBV11-3 and TRBJ2-5; TRBD1 aligns across 7 bases. The length of the CDR3 is 14 residues. Germline-derived CDR1 and CDR2 are SGHNT and YENEEA. Trimming at V came to 5 bases and at J to 5 bases, leaving 8 bases not matched to a gene. This CDR3 is CASSPRGRGETQYF. The DNA for the CDR3 is TGTGCCAGCAGCCCCCGGGGCAGGGGGGAGACCCAGTACTTC. The whole variable domain, filled in from reference TRBV11-3 and TRBJ2-5, reads EAGVVQSPRYKIIEKKQPVAFWCNPISGHNTLYWYLQNLGQGPELLIRYENEEAVDDSQLPKDRFSAERLKGVDSTLKIQPAELGDSAVYLCASSPRGRGETQYFGPGTRLLVL.

About this clonotype: At one boundary the junction diverges from the germline segment, which might be a read error. The chain couples TRBV12-3 or TRBV12-4 to TRBJ2-5, with D perhaps TRBD2 (6 bases). CDR3 size: 13 residues. The CDR3 protein is CDSRGGVKETQYF. CDR3 in DNA: TGTGACAGCCGTGGCGGGGTTAAAGAGACCCAGTACTTC.

Comment on this clonotype: A junction boundary mismatches the germline segment, possibly from a read error. V usage is TRBV11-3 and J usage is TRBJ2-3; a possible D gene is TRBD2 (6 bases). This CDR3 has 14 amino acids. Germline V lookup: CDR1 SGHNT, CDR2 YENEEA. The CDR3 region is CAGSFDTSTDTQYF. In nucleotides, the CDR3 is TGTGCCGGCAGCTTTGACACTAGCACAGATACGCAGTACTTT.

This clonotype showed up many times. The rearrangement uses TRBV28 and TRBJ2-1; 9 nucleotides match TRBD2. This CDR3 has 18 residues. Germline CDR1 and CDR2: MDHEN and SYDVKM. Trimming cost V 4 bases and J 7 bases; bases outside gene matches: 17. CDR3 loop: CASSSRTTTSGVWNEQFF. CDR3 nucleotide sequence: TGTGCCAGCAGTTCCCGGACGACGACTAGCGGAGTTTGGAATGAGCAGTTCTTC.

This clonotype turned up a few times. The chain recombines TRBV7-9 with TRBJ1-1; D might be TRBD1 (6 bases). The CDR3 runs to 15 residues. V was shortened by 3 bases and J by 1 base, with 12 bases between the two germline ends. CDR1 is SEHNR and CDR2 is FQNEAQ in the germline V gene (reference sequence). Here the CDR3 DNA reads TGTGCCAGCAGCTTCGTTTGGGGGGCGAACACTGAAGCTTTCTTT. It yields the protein CASSFVWGANTEAFF.

A note on this clonotype: Given the absence of the conserved phenylalanine or tryptophan at the CDR3 end, a read error is likely. The V call is TRBV4-2, the J call TRBJ1-1; D might be TRBD1 (6 bases). The CDR3 is 15 amino acids. Germline CDR1 and CDR2: LGHNA and YNFKEQ. Here the CDR3 DNA reads TGTGTCAGCAGCCAAGGGGACATCATGAACACTGAAGCTTTCTCT. Translation: CVSSQGDIMNTEAFS.

As regards this clonotype: One base away lies a much larger clone, so this may be a sequencing read error. The chain uses TRBV28 and TRBJ2-5; no clear D gene. Germline-derived CDR1 and CDR2 are MDHEN and SYDVKM. This CDR3 is 14 amino acids long. This chain's CDR3 is CASSFFPGKETQCF. CDR3 sequence (DNA): TGTGCCAGCAGTTTTTTTCCCGGAAAAGAGACCCAGTGCTTC.

For this clonotype: The junction shows a germline mismatch at one end, possibly a read error. The chain links TRBV4-2 to TRBJ2-3; D remains ambiguous. The CDR3 sequence is 14 residues long. Germline V gene sequence: CDR1 LGHNA, CDR2 YNFKEQ. The CDR3 here is CASSYRGSTDTQYF. Here the CDR3 DNA reads TGTGCCAGCAGCTATAGAGGTAGCACGGATACGCAGTATTTT.

Worth noting for this clonotype: Germline is not matched at one junction end, which may reflect a read error. CDR3 DNA: TGTAGCGTGGGAGGTTTGGACACTGAAGTTTTCTTT. This encodes CSVGGLDTEVFF. The chain has TRBV29-1 and TRBJ1-1, with D perhaps TRBD1 (5 bases). The CDR3 sequence is 12 residues long. CDR1 and CDR2 (germline): SQVTM, ANQGSEA.